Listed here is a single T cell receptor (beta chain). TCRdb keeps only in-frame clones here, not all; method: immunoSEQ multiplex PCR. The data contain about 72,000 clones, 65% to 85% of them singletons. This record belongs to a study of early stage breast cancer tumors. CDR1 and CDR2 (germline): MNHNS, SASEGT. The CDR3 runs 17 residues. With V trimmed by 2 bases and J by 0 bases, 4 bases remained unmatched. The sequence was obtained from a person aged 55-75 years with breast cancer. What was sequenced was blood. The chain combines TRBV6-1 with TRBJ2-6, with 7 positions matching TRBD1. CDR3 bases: TGTGCCAGCAGTGAAAGGGGACAGCGCTCTGGGGCCAACGTCCTGACTTTC. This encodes CASSERGQRSGANVLTF.